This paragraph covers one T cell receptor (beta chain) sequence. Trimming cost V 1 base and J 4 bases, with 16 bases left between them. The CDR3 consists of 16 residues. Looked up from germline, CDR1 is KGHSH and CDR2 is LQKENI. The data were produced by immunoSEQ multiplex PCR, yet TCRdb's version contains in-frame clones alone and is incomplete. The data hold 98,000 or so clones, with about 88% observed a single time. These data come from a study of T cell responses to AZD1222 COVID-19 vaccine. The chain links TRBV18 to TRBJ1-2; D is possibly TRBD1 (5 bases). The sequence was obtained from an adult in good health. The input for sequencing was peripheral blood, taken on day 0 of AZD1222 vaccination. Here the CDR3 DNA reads TGTGCCAGCTCACCACGTCCCATGGGGGAGCGCTATGGCTACACCTTC. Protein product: CASSPRPMGERYGYTF. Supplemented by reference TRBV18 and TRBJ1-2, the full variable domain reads NAGVMQNPRHLVRRRGQEARLRCSPMKGHSHVYWYRQLPEEGLKFMVYLQKENIIDESGMPKERFSAEFPKEGPSILRIQQVVRGDSAAYFCASSPRPMGERYGYTFGSGTRLTVV.